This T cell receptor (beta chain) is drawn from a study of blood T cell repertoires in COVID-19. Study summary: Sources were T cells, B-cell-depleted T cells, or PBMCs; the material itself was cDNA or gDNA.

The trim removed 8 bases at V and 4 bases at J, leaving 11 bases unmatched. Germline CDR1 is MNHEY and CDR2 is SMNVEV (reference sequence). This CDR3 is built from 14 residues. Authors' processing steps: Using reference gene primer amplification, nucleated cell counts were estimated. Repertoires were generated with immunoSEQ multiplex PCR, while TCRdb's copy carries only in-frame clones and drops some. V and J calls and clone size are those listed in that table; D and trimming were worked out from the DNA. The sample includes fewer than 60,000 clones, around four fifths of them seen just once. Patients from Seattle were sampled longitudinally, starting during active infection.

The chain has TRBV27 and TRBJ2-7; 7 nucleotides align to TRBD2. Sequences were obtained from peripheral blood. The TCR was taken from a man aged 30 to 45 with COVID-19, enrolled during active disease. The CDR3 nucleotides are TGTGCCAGCGCCCCAGGCGGGAGAGGGTACGAGCAGTACTTC. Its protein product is CASAPGGRGYEQYF.